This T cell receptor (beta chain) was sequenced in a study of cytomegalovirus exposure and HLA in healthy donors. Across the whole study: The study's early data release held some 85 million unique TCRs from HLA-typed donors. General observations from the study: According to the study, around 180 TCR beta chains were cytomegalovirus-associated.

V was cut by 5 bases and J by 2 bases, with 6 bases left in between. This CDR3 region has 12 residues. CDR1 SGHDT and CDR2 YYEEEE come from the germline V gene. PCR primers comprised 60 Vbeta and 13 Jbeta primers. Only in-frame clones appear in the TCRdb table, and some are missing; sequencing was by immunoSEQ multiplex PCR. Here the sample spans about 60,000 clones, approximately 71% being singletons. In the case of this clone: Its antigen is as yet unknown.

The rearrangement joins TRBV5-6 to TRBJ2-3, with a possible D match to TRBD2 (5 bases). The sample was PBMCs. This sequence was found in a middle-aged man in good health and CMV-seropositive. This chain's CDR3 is CASRGVTDTQYF. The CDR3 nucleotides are TGTGCCAGCAGGGGAGTCACAGATACGCAGTATTTT.